This TCR beta chain was found in a study of beta chain features in type 1 diabetes. TCRB transcripts that were expressed got sequenced, as all of the isolated RNA had been reverse transcribed. The assay was immunoSEQ multiplex PCR, and TCRdb's table has in-frame clones only and misses some. The table includes about 270,000 clones, roughly an eighth detected once. Study-wide points: The study notes PCR might favor shorter templates equally in patients and controls. When Type 1 diabetes patients were examined, their TCRB CDR3s proved moderately but significantly shorter in all four CD4+ subsets. The VDJ junctions of type 1 diabetes patients carried fewer insertions and more deletions.

As concerns this clone: Its antigen is as yet unknown.

Trimming removed 4 bases at V and 4 bases at J, with 11 bases between. From germline, CDR1 is MNHEY and CDR2 SVGAGI. The CDR3 has 13 residues. The source is a man younger than 45 with type 1 diabetes. The chain recombines TRBV6-5 with TRBJ2-7, with unresolved D. Sequenced sample: naive CD4+ T cells from blood. The CDR3 DNA follows: TGTGCCAGCAGTTCTCCGTCTCGTTACGAGCAGTACTTC. It yields the protein CASSSPSRYEQYF.